The T cell receptor (beta chain) under discussion was sequenced for a study of cytomegalovirus exposure and HLA in healthy donors. Study-wide results and limits: A later analysis linked a missense DCLRE1C variant to TCR beta V- and J-gene trimming. TRBV6-2, TRBV6-3 and other indistinguishable V segments were excluded.

Germline V lookup: CDR1 LNHDA, CDR2 SQIVND (reference sequence). This CDR3 is 14 amino acids long. Trimming took off 2 bases at V and 9 bases at J, with 14 bases between the two ends. In the case of this clone: The antigen is undetermined.

Primers: 60 Vbeta forward and 13 Jbeta reverse. Assay used: immunoSEQ multiplex PCR; TCRdb lists only in-frame clones, some missing. The sample consists of about 200,000 clones, over 75% of them appearing once. The V call is TRBV19, the J call TRBJ2-1, with TRBD2 as a possible D gene (6 bases). This TCR derives from a woman in her fifties or sixties in good health and CMV-seronegative. Sequencing was performed on PBMCs. CDR3 DNA: TGTGCCAGTAGTATATCGCTAGCGCGAGTTGAGCAGTTCTTC. Translation gives CASSISLARVEQFF.